This TCR beta chain was retrieved from a study of cytomegalovirus exposure and HLA in healthy donors. General study findings and limits: According to the study, around 160 TCR beta chains were cytomegalovirus-associated.

PCR involved 60 Vbeta and 13 Jbeta primers. Sequenced by immunoSEQ multiplex PCR; TCRdb stores in-frame clones only, minus some. Recorded for this sample: about 67,000 clones. Remarks on this clone: Its antigen is unknown.

The specimen sequenced was PBMCs. The receptor was isolated from a boy between 10 and 17 years old in good health and CMV-seronegative.

The CDR3 loop is CASSVGGSGGAYEQYF. The CDR3 nucleotides read TGTGCCAGCAGCGTAGGAGGTAGCGGGGGGGCATACGAGCAGTACTTC. The V and J genes are TRBV9 and TRBJ2-7; 11 nucleotides agree with TRBD2. The germline CDR1 and CDR2 sequences are SGDLS and YYNGEE. V gave up 0 bases and J gave up 4 bases; unmatched junction bases: 6. The CDR3 sequence is 16 residues long.